This T cell receptor (beta chain) was recorded in a study of T cells in tumors after PD-1 blockade (dated by TCRdb to between 2018 and 2021). Notes on the research overall: Patients were excluded if they had prior checkpoint blockade, use of systemic immunosuppressants, or recent radiotherapy or other anti-cancer therapy within 4 weeks. To compare clonotypes in blood versus tumor, bulk TCR sequencing was run on under 11 peripheral blood samples drawn from about five patients. The study performed paired single-cell RNA and TCR sequencing on site-matched tumors from BCC or SCC patients before and after anti-PD-1 therapy. Patients received pembrolizumab 200 mg every 3 weeks or cemiplimab 350 mg every 2 weeks. A subset of patients also received ongoing daily vismodegib 150 mg during anti-PD-1 treatment. On average, peripheral blood samples had some 110,000 TCR templates (range roughly 24,679-290,000) and 35,000 to 40,000 unique clonotypes. RECIST version 1.1 was used to assess clinical response. Broad study findings and their caveats: Where the novel T cell clones came from was not identified, and possible sources could include lymphoid organs or rare unexpanded clones inside the tumor or in the tumor periphery. About two fifths of tumor TCR clonotypes were detected in blood, and some novel exhausted tumor clones were observed in pre-treatment blood, which was taken as suggesting peripheral recruitment.

Genomic DNA extracted from tumor biopsies or peripheral blood was used for bulk TCRbeta sequencing, with input ranging from roughly 550 ng to 6,500 ng. Every patient was a poor candidate for surgical resection and had histologically proven advanced or metastatic basal or squamous cell carcinoma. The basal cell carcinoma cohort comprised 11 patients, of whom several had bulk tumor TCR sequencing. The immunoSEQ platform was used for deep TCRbeta sequencing. Under the source paper's analysis protocol: For further analysis, only productive rearrangements were exported from the immunoSEQ Analyzer. T cell phenotypes were assigned to bulk TCRbeta clonotypes by matching the clonotypes to single-cell RNA+TCR-seq clones that had the same TCRbeta sequence. Clone enrichment in tumor was computed as tumor frequency divided by PBMC frequency from bulk TCR sequencing. TCRs were grouped by GLIPH into specificity groups, defined as clusters of distinct TCRs likely recognizing common antigens via shared CDR3 motifs. TCRdb provides this immuneACCESS table in a form limited to in-frame rearrangements. Some clones are lacking; in checked studies, under half of them reflect an unresolved V gene, and why the rest are absent is not known. V, J and clone size are taken as reported in that table, and D and trimming were inferred from the DNA itself. Within this sample are approximately 19,000 clones, with over 75% of them counted one time only. Jointly, the top ten make up 25% to 30% of the sample.

The CDR3 numbers 18 residues from cysteine through phenylalanine. The read is trimmed to its CDR3 DNA, 54 bases read in frame from base 1. According to the germline V gene, CDR1 reads SGHRS and CDR2 reads YFSETQ. Germline trimming: 3 bases from V, 2 bases from J; junction bases outside gene matches: 5. As for this clone: No cognate antigen has been identified for it. No much larger clone is present one base from it, and per-base qualities are unavailable.

The source of this sequence is a human donor with advanced basal cell or squamous cell carcinoma (not recorded which). Recombination joined TRBV5-1 with TRBJ2-1, and 16 junctional nucleotides match TRBD2. Sample: PBMCs, taken after anti-PD-1 therapy. The nucleotide sequence reads as follows: TGCGCCAGCAGCTCGGGACTAGCGGGAGGGTCCCCCTACAATGAGCAGTTCTTC. Its protein is CASSSGLAGGSPYNEQFF.